These 32 T cell receptor beta chains were all obtained from the same sample, sequenced in a study of Tregs in tolerant kidney transplant recipients. Sequencing was performed with immunoSEQ multiplex PCR; in TCRdb, only in-frame clones are kept and a portion is missing. The sample shows about 240,000 clones, about 80% of them seen only once. Sequenced material: CD4+ T cells from blood. The receptors stem from a human donor in good health.

The V gene is TRBV6-5, the J gene TRBJ2-7, with no clear D. The V end was cut by 0 bases, the J end by 4 bases, with 13 bases between. CDR1 is MNHEY, CDR2 SVGAGI, per germline. CDR3 length: 15 amino acids. CDR3 DNA: TGTGCCAGCAGTTACTCGACGGCAAGTCTTTACGAGCAGTACTTC. Encoded protein: CASSYSTASLYEQYF.

This clone was counted only a few times. The V call is TRBV7-9, the J call TRBJ1-2; D not certain. This CDR3 has 14 amino acids. Germline assignment: CDR1 SEHNR and CDR2 FQNEAQ (reference sequence). V was pared by 1 base and J by 1 base, with 7 bases between. Here the CDR3 reads CASSLEAVNYGYTF. CDR3 nucleotides: TGTGCCAGCAGCTTAGAGGCAGTTAACTATGGCTACACCTTC. Complete variable domain (other parts from reference TRBV7-9 and TRBJ1-2): DTGVSQNPRHKITKRGQNVTFRCDPISEHNRLYWYRQTLGQGPEFLTYFQNEAQLEKSRLLSDRFSAERPKGSFSTLEIQRTEQGDSAMYLCASSLEAVNYGYTFGSGTRLTVV.

The chain links TRBV7-7 to TRBJ2-7; D is possibly TRBD2 (5 bases). From germline, CDR1 is SSHAT and CDR2 FNYEAQ (reference sequence). The CDR3 contains 16 residues. Deletions cut 5 bases from V and 2 bases from J, with 19 bases between. CDR3 DNA: TGTGCCAGCAGCCCCGACCCGGGAAGAGGCCCCTACGAGCAGTACTTC. Encoded protein: CASSPDPGRGPYEQYF. Variable domain in full (rest from reference TRBV7-7 and TRBJ2-7): GAGVSQSPRYKVTKRGQDVTLRCDPISSHATLYWYQQALGQGPEFLTYFNYEAQPDKSGLPSDRFSAERPEGSISTLTIQRTEQRDSAMYRCASSPDPGRGPYEQYFGPGTRLTVT.

This clone has more than one count but fewer than ten. V gene TRBV18 combines with J gene TRBJ1-5; no firm D call. Germline V CDR1 and CDR2: KGHSH, LQKENI. There are 15 residues in the CDR3. Between the trimmed V and J ends, which lost 2 bases and 3 bases, there was a span of 11 bases. CDR3 region: CASSPSTGDNQPQHF. For the CDR3, the DNA is TGTGCCAGCTCACCATCCACCGGAGACAATCAGCCCCAGCATTTT.

This chain joins TRBV2 and TRBJ2-5; D not certain. From germline, CDR1 is SNHLY and CDR2 FYNNEI. The CDR3 covers 11 residues. The V end lost 7 bases, the J end lost 0 bases, and 3 bases lay between the germline ends. CDR3 DNA sequence: TGTGCCAGCAAATACCAAGAGACCCAGTACTTC. The encoded protein is CASKYQETQYF.

This clone was counted a few times. The chain joins TRBV2 to TRBJ1-1; 9 nucleotides agree with TRBD1. The CDR3 length is 15 residues. J gave up 4 bases and V 7 bases, and 10 bases lay outside the gene matches. Germline V CDR1 and CDR2: SNHLY, FYNNEI. In DNA, the CDR3 is TGTGCCAGCAAACAGGGGGCTGGTTGGGGCACTGAAGCTTTCTTT. Translation: CASKQGAGWGTEAFF.

The J gene is TRBJ2-1, the V gene TRBV6-6; 8 bases agree with TRBD2. Germline V gene lookup returns CDR1 MNHNY and CDR2 SVGAGI (reference sequence). The CDR3 is 14 amino acids. The V and J ends lost 6 bases and 9 bases, in that order; junction bases with no gene match: 10. The CDR3 protein is CASRDGGAGGEQFF. The CDR3 DNA reads TGTGCCAGCAGGGACGGGGGGGCAGGCGGTGAGCAGTTCTTC.

The V gene is TRBV5-1, the J gene TRBJ2-1; maybe TRBD1 (5 bases). Trimming cost V 7 bases and J 5 bases, with 19 bases left between them. Germline V gene lookup returns CDR1 SGHRS and CDR2 YFSETQ. This CDR3 comprises 15 residues. CDR3 DNA sequence: TGCGCCAGCCGGATCCAGCAGGGCTTCCACAATGAGCAGTTCTTC. It is translated as CASRIQQGFHNEQFF.

The chain has TRBV2 and TRBJ2-6, with D perhaps matching TRBD1 or TRBD2 (5 bases each). The germline V and J ends were trimmed by 5 bases and 0 bases, with 23 bases remaining between them. The CDR3 is made up of 20 amino acids. Germline V gives CDR1 SNHLY, CDR2 FYNNEI. The CDR3 is CASSLVWDERSLSGANVLTF. CDR3 bases: TGTGCCAGCAGTCTGGTGTGGGACGAACGCTCCCTCTCTGGGGCCAACGTCCTGACTTTC. The full variable domain, in which reference TRBV2 and TRBJ2-6 provide the parts outside the CDR3, is EPEVTQTPSHQVTQMGQEVILRCVPISNHLYFYWYRQILGQKVEFLVSFYNNEISEKSEIFDDQFSVERPDGSNFTLKIRSTKLEDSAMYFCASSLVWDERSLSGANVLTFGAGSRLTVL.

This clone was seen only once. The CDR3 DNA reads as TGTGCCAGTAGTACGGCAGGAGGCAATCAGCCCCAGCATTTT. This sequence encodes CASSTAGGNQPQHF. V and J are TRBV19 and TRBJ1-5; D gene unclear. This CDR3 has 14 amino acids. V lost 4 bases to trimming and J lost 2 bases, with 9 bases between them. CDR1 is LNHDA and CDR2 is SQIVND in the germline V gene (reference sequence).

The rearrangement links TRBV4-1 to TRBJ1-1; D may be TRBD1 (5 bases). V lost 1 base to trimming and J lost 4 bases, with 13 bases between them. The germline CDR1 and CDR2 sequences are MGHRA and YSYEKL. There are 15 residues in the CDR3. CDR3 DNA: TGCGCCAGCAGCCAAGGTTTGACAGAAGCCACTGAAGCTTTCTTT. Protein sequence: CASSQGLTEATEAFF.

J is TRBJ1-3 and V is TRBV5-6; D call uncertain. The CDR3 extends over 13 amino acids. The germline V gene encodes CDR1 SGHDT and CDR2 YYEEEE. V was trimmed by 0 bases and J by 3 bases, leaving 4 bases between them. The CDR3 protein is CASSLAYGNTIYF. The CDR3 DNA is TGTGCCAGCAGCTTGGCGTATGGAAACACCATATATTTT.

V usage is TRBV30 and J usage is TRBJ2-1; 7 bases fit TRBD2. The CDR3 runs 14 residues. CDR1 and CDR2 from the germline V gene are GTSNPN and SVGIG (reference sequence). The trim removed 0 bases at V and 4 bases at J, leaving 3 bases unmatched. The CDR3 spells CAWSVPAGYNEQFF. The CDR3 nucleotides read TGTGCCTGGAGTGTCCCAGCGGGGTACAATGAGCAGTTCTTC.

J is TRBJ1-1 and V is TRBV5-1; weak D call: TRBD1 (5 bases). Looked up from germline, CDR1 is SGHRS and CDR2 is YFSETQ. This CDR3 is 15 amino acids long. Trimming removed 1 base at V and 6 bases at J, with 16 bases between. CDR3: CASSLHSGQGAEAFF. CDR3 in DNA: TGCGCCAGCAGCTTGCACAGCGGGCAGGGCGCTGAAGCTTTCTTT.

The V call is TRBV7-8, the J call TRBJ1-2; 7 bases fit TRBD1. From germline, CDR1 is SGHVS and CDR2 FQNEAQ. V lost 3 bases to trimming and J lost 4 bases; unmatched junction nucleotides: 8. The CDR3 loop spans 15 amino acids. DNA for the CDR3: TGTGCCAGCAGCTTGGGGACAGCGAGCGCCTATGGCTACACCTTC. It yields the protein CASSLGTASAYGYTF.

The genes are TRBV5-6 and TRBJ2-7, with 9 bases aligning to TRBD1. Losses at the gene ends were 3 bases for V and 5 bases for J; bases not matched to a gene: 9. CDR1 is SGHDT, CDR2 YYEEEE, per germline. This CDR3 spans 15 amino acids. CDR3 in DNA: TGTGCCAGCAGCTGGGGACAGGGACGCGGGGACGAGCAGTACTTC. Translated, it gives CASSWGQGRGDEQYF.

There are a few counts of this clone. The chain has TRBV10-1 and TRBJ2-1; 9 nucleotides line up with TRBD2. The CDR3 runs to 15 residues. With V trimmed by 4 bases and J by 3 bases, 4 bases remained unmatched. From germline, CDR1 is WNHNN and CDR2 SYGVQD (reference sequence). CDR3 bases: TGCGCCAGCAGTGGCGGGGGGGCTGGCTACAATGAGCAGTTCTTC. This translates into CASSGGGAGYNEQFF.

The chain combines TRBV4-1 with TRBJ1-2; D is unclear. The CDR3 spans 13 residues. V lost 0 bases and J 4 bases, leaving 6 bases between the germline ends. The germline gives CDR1 MGHRA, CDR2 YSYEKL. The CDR3 loop reads CASSQDRRYGYTF. The CDR3 DNA reads TGCGCCAGCAGCCAAGATCGGCGCTATGGCTACACCTTC.

This chain links TRBV7-9 with TRBJ1-1; 8 bases fit TRBD1. The junction had 4 bases not matched to a gene; V was cut back by 3 bases and J by 4 bases. The CDR3 is 14 residues long. The germline CDR1 and CDR2 sequences are SEHNR and FQNEAQ (reference sequence). The CDR3, as DNA: TGTGCCAGCAGCTTTTCCACAGGGGGCACTGAAGCTTTCTTT. Translated: CASSFSTGGTEAFF. Looking up the rest from reference TRBV7-9 and TRBJ1-1 gives the full variable domain: DTGVSQNPRHKITKRGQNVTFRCDPISEHNRLYWYRQTLGQGPEFLTYFQNEAQLEKSRLLSDRFSAERPKGSFSTLEIQRTEQGDSAMYLCASSFSTGGTEAFFGQGTRLTVV.

The V call is TRBV5-1, the J call TRBJ2-5; unclear D gene. The CDR3 is 15 amino acids. Trimming shortened V by 4 bases and J by 1 base, and 14 bases separated the two germline ends. Germline CDR1 SGHRS, CDR2 YFSETQ. The CDR3 nucleotides are TGCGCCAGCAGCCTCAGGACGTCGAGCCAAGAGACCCAGTACTTC. Protein product: CASSLRTSSQETQYF.

This chain connects TRBV6-5 to TRBJ2-2; D is unresolved. This CDR3 has 15 amino acids. V was cut by 0 bases and J by 2 bases, with 7 bases left in between. CDR1 and CDR2 (germline): MNHEY, SVGAGI. For the CDR3, the DNA is TGTGCCAGCAGTTACTCGTTCCGTAACACCGGGGAGCTGTTTTTT. Translation: CASSYSFRNTGELFF.

This chain connects TRBV6-5 to TRBJ2-1, with a weak D call TRBD1 (6 bases). The CDR3 sequence is 14 residues long. Germline lookup yields CDR1 MNHEY and CDR2 SVGAGI. Trimming took off 2 bases at V and 15 bases at J, with 20 bases between the two ends. CDR3 in amino acids: CASSYRRQAPSLFF. The CDR3 nucleotides are TGTGCCAGCAGTTACCGCAGACAGGCGCCGAGTTTGTTCTTC.

This chain uses TRBV9 with TRBJ2-1; tentative D call: TRBD1 (5 bases). This CDR3 is 16 amino acids long. Germline V CDR1 and CDR2: SGDLS, YYNGEE. With 0 bases removed from V and 0 bases from J, the gap between germline ends came to 10 bases. The CDR3 region has the DNA TGTGCCAGCAGCGTAGTGGACACTCTCTCCTACAATGAGCAGTTCTTC. This sequence encodes CASSVVDTLSYNEQFF.

The chain joins TRBV10-1 to TRBJ2-7, with 8 bases lining up with TRBD1. CDR1 WNHNN and CDR2 SYGVQD come from the germline V gene (reference sequence). Trimming cost V 3 bases and J 2 bases; bases outside gene matches: 3. The length of the CDR3 is 14 residues. In DNA, the CDR3 is TGCGCCAGCAGTGACGACAGGGGACCCTACGAGCAGTACTTC. Translation: CASSDDRGPYEQYF.

The rearrangement links TRBV10-2 to TRBJ1-6; 9 bases match TRBD1. There are 15 residues in the CDR3. V gave up 4 bases and J gave up 6 bases; unmatched junction bases: 4. Germline V lookup: CDR1 WSHSY, CDR2 SAAADI. CDR3 protein: CASSVDRGRNSPLHF. The CDR3 nucleotides read TGCGCCAGCAGTGTGGACAGGGGCCGTAATTCACCCCTCCACTTT.

The chain has TRBV7-2 and TRBJ1-2, with unresolved D. This CDR3 has 17 amino acids. V lost 1 base and J 6 bases, leaving 21 bases between the germline ends. Looked up from germline, CDR1 is SGHTA and CDR2 is FQGNSA. The CDR3 region has the DNA TGTGCCAGCAGCTTAGACGACATGTCAGCCTACTCTAATGGCTACACCTTC. Its translation: CASSLDDMSAYSNGYTF.

V is TRBV5-1 and J is TRBJ1-2, with D possibly TRBD1 on 6 matching bases. Per the germline V gene, CDR1 is SGHRS and CDR2 is YFSETQ. This CDR3 is 15 amino acids long. Trimming stripped 4 bases from V and 0 bases from J, with 13 bases between. The CDR3 loop reads CASSLRGDSNYGYTF. CDR3 DNA sequence: TGCGCCAGCAGCCTCAGGGGTGATTCTAACTATGGCTACACCTTC.

Only one count was recorded for this clone. The sample contains more than one DNA sequence encoding this CDR3. V is TRBV5-1 and J is TRBJ2-1; maybe TRBD1 (6 bases). The germline V gene has CDR1 SGHRS and CDR2 YFSETQ. This CDR3 region has 13 residues. V was clipped by 2 bases and J by 4 bases, with 7 bases between them. This chain's CDR3 is CASSLGGYNEQFF. CDR3 coding DNA: TGCGCCAGCAGCTTAGGGGGATACAATGAGCAGTTCTTC.

This chain uses TRBV5-6 with TRBJ1-5; the D gene is possibly TRBD1 (5 bases). This CDR3 is built from 18 residues. In germline, CDR1 is SGHDT, CDR2 YYEEEE. Deletions cut 4 bases from V and 7 bases from J, with 27 bases between. In DNA, the CDR3 is TGTGCCAGCAGCCGACTGGGTGAGGGGAGAAAAGGAGGGCAGCCCCAGCATTTT. Its translation: CASSRLGEGRKGGQPQHF. The full variable domain, completed using reference TRBV5-6 and TRBJ1-5, is DAGVTQSPTHLIKTRGQQVTLRCSPKSGHDTVSWYQQALGQGPQFIFQYYEEEERQRGNFPDRFSGHQFPNYSSELNVNALLLGDSALYLCASSRLGEGRKGGQPQHFGDGTRLSIL.

A note on this clone: A read error may produce the germline difference seen at one junction end. The chain is built from TRBV2 and TRBJ2-7, with TRBD1 matching 7 bases. Germline V CDR1 and CDR2: SNHLY, FYNNEI. The CDR3 is 13 amino acids. The CDR3 nucleotides are TGTGCCAGCAGAGAAGGACAGGTCCACGAGCAGTACTTC. The encoded protein is CASREGQVHEQYF.

The chain is built from TRBV9 and TRBJ2-7, with D maybe TRBD2 (5 bases). Trimming cost V 0 bases and J 2 bases, with 9 bases left between them. Looked up from germline, CDR1 is SGDLS and CDR2 is YYNGEE. The CDR3 length is 14 residues. The CDR3 bases are TGTGCCAGCAGCGTAGGACTACCTGCCTACGAGCAGTACTTC. It is translated as CASSVGLPAYEQYF.

This clone appeared once. The genes are TRBV5-6 and TRBJ2-7; D is perhaps TRBD1 (6 bases). Trimming removed 6 bases from V and 3 bases from J, with 22 bases in between. Germline loops: CDR1 SGHDT, CDR2 YYEEEE. The CDR3 consists of 16 residues. The CDR3 loop is CASTSTTGTLIYEQYF. In DNA, the CDR3 is TGTGCCAGCACCTCGACTACCGGGACACTTATCTACGAGCAGTACTTC.